This record looks at one T cell receptor (beta chain) sequence and its context. These data originate in a study of blood T cell repertoires in COVID-19. Study information: Some COVID-19 samples were acute and others convalescent; all came from the United States, Italy and Spain.

Cohort assignment relied on participant-reported clinical history. Recovery among Cohort 3 donors was established by two negative PCRs, clearance, or symptom resolution. TCRdb's copy holds only in-frame clones and misses some; the assay was immunoSEQ multiplex PCR. This sample has approximately 150,000 clones, with approximately 81% found just once. This clonotype was sampled from a woman between 50 and 59 years old who had recovered from COVID-19. The sequenced sample consisted of PBMCs or T cells enriched from blood (not recorded which).

The CDR3 loop is CASSLGAGGPLDTQYF. For the CDR3, the DNA is TGTGCCAGCAGCTTAGGGGCGGGAGGGCCCTTAGATACGCAGTATTTT. The J gene is TRBJ2-3, the V gene TRBV7-3, with TRBD2 identical over 9 bases. Germline V gives CDR1 SGHTA, CDR2 FQGTGA. The CDR3 is made up of 16 amino acids. V was clipped by 2 bases and J by 5 bases; unmatched bases: 8.